Listed below are T cell receptor beta chains from one sample, sequenced in a study of Ad26.COV2.S vaccination and SARS-CoV-2 variants. This table comes from immunoSEQ multiplex PCR, and its TCRdb copy is limited to in-frame clones, with some not included. The sample yields hundreds of thousands of clones, 92% seen once. The sample here was peripheral blood, taken after recovery from COVID-19. These receptors were collected from a human donor who had recovered from COVID-19. The conserved cysteine and the conserved F or W are not part of the CDR3 here. Fields, in order: clone size, V gene, J gene, CDR3 protein. A row's size may be missing; if present it is once, few, many or a size class.

-	TRBV5-4	TRBJ1-4	ASSLSRRGSANEKLF
-	TRBV19	TRBJ2-2	ASTHTARTNTGELF
-	TRBV5-6	TRBJ2-7	ASSPGQASSYEQY
-	TRBV12-5	TRBJ2-5	ASGLVRSGGLETQY
-	TRBV5-1	TRBJ2-1	ASSGTALSDEQF
-	TRBV11-2	TRBJ1-1	ASSPRDIRMNTEAF
-	TRBV6-2/TRBV6-3	TRBJ1-1	ASSYRGKTEATPEAF
-	TRBV7-2	TRBJ2-7	ASSSMFGGAYEQY
-	TRBV5-1	TRBJ2-6	ASSLVGSGANVLT
-	TRBV10-2	TRBJ2-2	ATKMSGGRTGELF
-	TRBV19	TRBJ2-3	ASDLGRYTDTQY
once	TRBV15	TRBJ1-4	ATSRTLGHSNEKLF
-	TRBV29-1	TRBJ2-2	SVDGGYTGELF
-	TRBV27	TRBJ1-2	ASSPKGRTGFGYT
-	TRBV9	TRBJ1-2	ASSVDGTGDYGYT
-	TRBV19	TRBJ1-2	ASRGSLNYGYT
-	TRBV5-1	TRBJ1-3	ASSLDIKGSSGNTIY
-	TRBV10-3	TRBJ1-1	AISEFGGATEAF
-	TRBV7-8	TRBJ1-3	ASSLAGSLSGNTIY
-	TRBV2	TRBJ1-3	ASSETGGNTIY
-	TRBV7-9	TRBJ1-3	ASMSEDTIY
-	TRBV4-1	TRBJ2-5	ASSQDGIGGTQY
-	TRBV6-2/TRBV6-3	TRBJ1-2	ASSYRAVNYGYT
-	TRBV7-3	TRBJ2-3	ASSSGLRPPTDTQY
-	TRBV5-1	TRBJ1-4	ASSLTGTENEKLF
-	TRBV24-1	TRBJ2-3	ATSDSAASSYTDTQY
-	TRBV5-1	TRBJ1-1	ASSLVRGTTEAF
-	TRBV2	TRBJ2-2	ASREPGTRSGELF
-	TRBV19	TRBJ1-2	ASSRAGGGYT
-	TRBV7-2	TRBJ2-5	ASRGIQETQY
-	TRBV5-4	TRBJ1-5	ASSSGSNQPQH
-	TRBV4-1	TRBJ2-1	ASSHQEIYNEQF
-	TRBV19	TRBJ1-5	ASSIRAADSNQPQH
once	TRBV27	TRBJ2-7	ASSFGDGYEQY
-	TRBV7-7	TRBJ2-5	ASSLGAGQETQY
-	TRBV27	TRBJ1-3	ASSQSSGTGNSGNTIY
-	TRBV19	TRBJ2-5	ASSISPSETQY
-	TRBV10-3	TRBJ2-1	AISQRLAGNNEQF
-	TRBV6-5	TRBJ2-3	ASSYRVGELDTQY
-	TRBV27	TRBJ1-2	ASSLSPDRGHHRT
-	TRBV7-9	TRBJ2-7	ASSATSGGSTYEQY
-	TRBV7-9	TRBJ1-1	ASSARYDGTANTEAF
-	TRBV6-5	TRBJ2-3	ASSYVGLAGTDTQY
-	TRBV2	TRBJ1-6	ASRGGPEESSPLH
-	TRBV30	TRBJ2-1	AWSANSNEQF
-	TRBV3-1/TRBV3-2	TRBJ1-6	ASGGLGNNSPLH
-	TRBV20-1	TRBJ1-1	SARQGLKAF
once	TRBV5-1	TRBJ2-7	ASSLKNPGTYEQY
-	TRBV7-3	TRBJ1-1	ASSLTGRTEAF
-	TRBV5-6	TRBJ1-5	ASSRDRVDQPQH